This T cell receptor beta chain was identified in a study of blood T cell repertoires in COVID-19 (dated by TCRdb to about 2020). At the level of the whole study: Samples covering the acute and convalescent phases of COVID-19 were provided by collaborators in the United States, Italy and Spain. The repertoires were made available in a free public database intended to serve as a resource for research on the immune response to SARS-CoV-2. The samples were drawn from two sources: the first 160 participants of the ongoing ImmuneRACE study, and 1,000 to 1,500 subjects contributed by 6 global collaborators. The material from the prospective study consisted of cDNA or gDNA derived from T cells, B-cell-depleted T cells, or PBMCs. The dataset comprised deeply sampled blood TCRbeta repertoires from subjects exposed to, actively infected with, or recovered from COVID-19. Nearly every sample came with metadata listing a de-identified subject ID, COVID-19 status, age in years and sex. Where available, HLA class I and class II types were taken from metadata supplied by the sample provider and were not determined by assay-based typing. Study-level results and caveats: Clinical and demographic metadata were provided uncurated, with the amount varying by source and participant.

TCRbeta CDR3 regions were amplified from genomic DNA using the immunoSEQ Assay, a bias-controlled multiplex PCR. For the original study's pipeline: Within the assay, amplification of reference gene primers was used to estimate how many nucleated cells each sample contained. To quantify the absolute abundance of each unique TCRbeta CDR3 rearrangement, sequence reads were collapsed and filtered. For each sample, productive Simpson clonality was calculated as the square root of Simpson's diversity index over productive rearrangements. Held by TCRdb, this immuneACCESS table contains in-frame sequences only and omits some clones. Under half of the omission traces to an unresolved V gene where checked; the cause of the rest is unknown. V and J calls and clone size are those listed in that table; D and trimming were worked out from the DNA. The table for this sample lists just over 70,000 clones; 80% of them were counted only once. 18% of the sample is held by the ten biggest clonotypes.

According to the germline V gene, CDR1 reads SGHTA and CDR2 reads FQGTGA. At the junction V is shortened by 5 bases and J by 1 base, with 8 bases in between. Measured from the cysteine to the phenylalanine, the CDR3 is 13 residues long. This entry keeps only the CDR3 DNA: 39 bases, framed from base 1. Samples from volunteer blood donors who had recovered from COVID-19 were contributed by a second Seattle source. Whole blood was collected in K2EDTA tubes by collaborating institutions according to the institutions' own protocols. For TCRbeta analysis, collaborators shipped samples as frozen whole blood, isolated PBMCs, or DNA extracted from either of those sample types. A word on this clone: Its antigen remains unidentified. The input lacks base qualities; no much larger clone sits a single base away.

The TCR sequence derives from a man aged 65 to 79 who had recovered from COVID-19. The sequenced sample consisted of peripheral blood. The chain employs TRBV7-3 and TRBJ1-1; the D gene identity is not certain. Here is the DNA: TGTGCCAGCAGCAGAGACACGAACACTGAAGCTTTCTTT. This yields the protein CASSRDTNTEAFF.